This TCR beta chain stems from a study of T cells in Graves' hyperthyroidism and ophthalmopathy. As for the study in general: Staff took peripheral blood when the initial diagnosis was made, before any treatment began. Study-wide results and limits: Ophthalmopathy, which appeared later, was predicted by the model a median about 6 months before onset.

TCR beta CDR3 regions were amplified from RNA transcripts. The HTBI primer set served for first-round RT-PCR of the TCR CDR3. TCRdb analysed the multiplex PCR reads with MiXCR anew, one entry per CDR3 protein. Of approximately 420,000 distinct CDR3 sequences in the sample, around 13% were seen once. With V trimmed by 8 bases and J by 7 bases, 6 bases remained unmatched. The CDR3 spans 13 residues. This clonotype has ten or more counts. The antigen is not known. This receptor was obtained from a woman between 18 and 29 years old with Graves' hyperthyroidism. The rearrangement uses TRBV12-3 or TRBV12-4 and TRBJ2-3; 10 bases map to TRBD1. The specimen was blood. The CDR3 is CASLTGGEYTQYF. The CDR3 DNA reads as TGTGCCAGCCTGACAGGGGGCGAATATACGCAGTATTTT.